These 28 T cell receptor beta chains originate from one sample sequenced in a study of T cells in Graves' hyperthyroidism and ophthalmopathy (dated by TCRdb to between 2018 and 2020). Receptors were amplified or captured by multiplex PCR. The sequencing machine was an Illumina HiSeq 2000. TCR beta CDR3 regions were amplified from RNA transcripts. For the first round of RT-PCR on the TCR CDR3, the HTBI primer set was used together with the Qiagen OneStep RT-PCR kit. TCRdb's own reprocessing of the public reads used fastp at Q25 and MiXCR and kept productive beta chains. Each CDR3 protein gets just one entry, which takes the most common genes and DNA from the rows behind it. The sample contains around 280,000 distinct CDR3 sequences, 12% to 15% of them found a single time. Together, the top ten hold less than 8% of the sample. The sequenced sample consisted of blood. These TCRs come from a woman aged 40 to 55 with Graves' hyperthyroidism.

This clonotype was observed at least ten times. The V gene is TRBV27, the J gene TRBJ2-5, with 9 bases aligning to TRBD2. Germline CDR1 and CDR2: MNHEY and SMNVEV (reference sequence). J gave up 1 base and V 4 bases, and 4 bases lay outside the gene matches. The CDR3 sequence is 15 residues long. CDR3 residues: CASSSMTSGQETQYF. CDR3 nucleotides: TGTGCCAGCAGTTCTATGACTAGCGGCCAAGAGACCCAGTACTTC.

This chain uses TRBV19 with TRBJ1-5, with D possibly TRBD1 on 6 matching bases. CDR3 length: 15 residues. V was cut by 1 base and J by 6 bases, with 13 bases left in between. The V gene's germline CDR1 is LNHDA and CDR2 SQIVND (reference sequence). The CDR3 nucleotides read TGTGCCAGTAGTATAGGGGGGGCGTCCTCTCAGCCCCAGCATTTT. This sequence encodes CASSIGGASSQPQHF.

This clonotype was seen at least ten times. The V call is TRBV25-1, the J call TRBJ1-5; D remains unclear. Germline V gene lookup returns CDR1 MGHDK and CDR2 SYGVNS. Trimming shortened V by 4 bases and J by 0 bases, and 10 bases separated the two germline ends. The CDR3 is made up of 15 amino acids. This chain's CDR3 is CASSGRENSNQPQHF. DNA of the CDR3: TGTGCCAGCAGTGGACGGGAGAATAGCAATCAGCCCCAGCATTTT.

The chain employs TRBV6-1 and TRBJ1-2; 9 positions match TRBD1. The ends lost 5 bases at V and 8 bases at J; junction bases unmatched: 9. The length of the CDR3 is 14 residues. Per the germline V gene, CDR1 is MNHNS and CDR2 is SASEGT. CDR3 coding DNA: TGTGCCAGCAGTCCAAAGGACAGGGGCCTCGGCTACACCTTC. Protein product: CASSPKDRGLGYTF.

This clonotype was detected only a few times. The chain uses TRBV5-1 and TRBJ2-7, with TRBD1 identical over 7 bases. Losses at the gene ends were 4 bases for V and 6 bases for J; bases not matched to a gene: 10. This CDR3 has 14 amino acids. CDR1 is SGHRS and CDR2 is YFSETQ in the germline V gene. The CDR3 nucleotides read TGCGCCAGCAGCCAAACAGGGGCCTCACTCGAGCAGTACTTC. It specifies CASSQTGASLEQYF.

This clonotype was found many times. The chain carries TRBV2 and TRBJ2-5; unclear D gene. The ends were cut back, 4 bases at V and 3 bases at J, with 9 bases in the middle. Per the germline V gene, CDR1 is SNHLY and CDR2 is FYNNEI. This CDR3 region has 13 residues. The DNA for the CDR3 is TGTGCCAGCAGTGGGCTAGTGGAAGAGACCCAGTACTTC. Translated, it gives CASSGLVEETQYF. Variable domain in full (rest from reference TRBV2 and TRBJ2-5): EPEVTQTPSHQVTQMGQEVILRCVPISNHLYFYWYRQILGQKVEFLVSFYNNEISEKSEIFDDQFSVERPDGSNFTLKIRSTKLEDSAMYFCASSGLVEETQYFGPGTRLLVL.

J is TRBJ1-6 and V is TRBV20-1; tentative D call: TRBD1 (6 bases). Per the germline V gene, CDR1 is DFQATT and CDR2 is SNEGSKA (reference sequence). V was clipped by 6 bases and J by 2 bases, with 17 bases between them. The CDR3 has 16 residues. For the CDR3, the DNA is TGCAGTGCAACAGGGATGGTGAACCCCTATAATTCACCCCTCCACTTT. This gives the protein CSATGMVNPYNSPLHF.

This chain uses TRBV27 with TRBJ2-2; no clear D gene. The V and J ends lost 4 bases and 7 bases respectively, with 7 bases between them. This CDR3 comprises 12 residues. Germline assignment: CDR1 MNHEY and CDR2 SMNVEV (reference sequence). The CDR3 DNA reads as TGTGCCAGCAGTTCATGGTTCGGGGAGCTGTTTTTT. It codes for CASSSWFGELFF.

This clonotype was observed a few times. The genes are TRBV29-1 and TRBJ2-5; a weak D match, TRBD2 (6 bases). The CDR3 length is 13 residues. CDR1 and CDR2 from the germline V gene are SQVTM and ANQGSEA. V was shortened by 7 bases and J by 1 base, with 13 bases between the two germline ends. In DNA, the CDR3 is TGCAGCGCCGTGTGGGGAGGCCAAGAGACCCAGTACTTC. This translates into CSAVWGGQETQYF.

On this clonotype itself: This may be a read error, as it is one base from a much larger clone. The chain has TRBV5-6 and TRBJ2-3, with D possibly called TRBD1 or TRBD2 (5 bases each). This CDR3 comprises 14 residues. Germline V gene data show CDR1 as SGHDT and CDR2 as YYEEEE. DNA for the CDR3: TGTGCCGGCAGCTTAACTAGGGGTACAGATACGCAGTATTTT. Translating gives CAGSLTRGTDTQYF.

This clonotype occurred many times. The chain joins TRBV15 to TRBJ2-3; 9 bases map to TRBD2. Germline V gene data show CDR1 as LNHNV and CDR2 as YYDKDF (reference sequence). The J segment lost 5 bases and the V segment lost 0 bases, leaving 9 bases of the junction unmatched. CDR3 length: 17 residues. Written as DNA, the CDR3 is TGTGCCACCAGCAGAGATGTGCTAGCGGGACGAGGAGATACGCAGTATTTT. Its protein product is CATSRDVLAGRGDTQYF.

This clonotype has at least ten counts. V usage is TRBV12-3 or TRBV12-4 and J usage is TRBJ1-2, with TRBD1 identical over 8 bases. V was clipped by 4 bases and J by 6 bases; unmatched bases: 4. The CDR3 length is 13 residues. As DNA, the CDR3 is TGTGCCAGCAGTTGGACAGGGACCGATGGCTACACCTTC. Amino acid sequence: CASSWTGTDGYTF.

This clonotype has only a few counts. CDR3 sequence reads: CASSLSTLQQFF. CDR3 DNA sequence: TGTGCCAGCAGCCTCTCGACACTGCAGCAGTTCTTC. The chain couples TRBV5-6 to TRBJ2-1; D is uncertain. This CDR3 is 12 amino acids long. In germline, CDR1 is SGHDT, CDR2 YYEEEE. Trimming removed 4 bases from V and 11 bases from J, with 13 bases in between.

This clonotype was picked up many times. The genes are TRBV24-1 and TRBJ2-1; 8 positions agree with TRBD2. The CDR3 is 16 amino acids. V shed 1 base, J shed 8 bases, and the junction held 9 bases outside the gene matches. The germline CDR1 and CDR2 sequences are KGHDR and SFDVKD. The CDR3 region is CATSDFRAGASHEQFF. CDR3 nucleotides: TGTGCCACCAGTGATTTCCGAGCGGGAGCTAGCCATGAGCAGTTCTTC.

This clonotype was seen at least ten times. The chain carries TRBV30 and TRBJ1-2, with D hard to call. The V and J ends lost 4 bases and 5 bases respectively, with 14 bases between them. Germline lookup yields CDR1 GTSNPN and CDR2 SVGIG (reference sequence). CDR3 length: 13 residues. CDR3 sequence reads: CAWKIGGPYGYTF. CDR3 nucleotides: TGTGCCTGGAAGATTGGAGGGCCTTATGGCTACACCTTC.

To note about this clonotype: Compared with germline, one end of the junction differs, possibly owing to a read error. The chain combines TRBV7-8 with TRBJ2-3, with 7 nucleotides matching TRBD2. Germline values: CDR1 SGHVS, CDR2 FQNEAQ. The CDR3 totals 15 residues. The CDR3 spells CASSLGAGVVDTQYF. Written as DNA, the CDR3 is TGTGCCAGCAGTTTAGGGGCGGGAGTGGTGGATACGCAGTATTTT.

This chain connects TRBV30 to TRBJ2-3; 8 nucleotides agree with TRBD1. The CDR3 contains 15 residues. From germline, CDR1 is GTSNPN and CDR2 SVGIG (reference sequence). Losses at the gene ends were 0 bases for V and 4 bases for J; bases not matched to a gene: 6. The CDR3 nucleotides read TGTGCCTGGAGTGTAGGCGGGACAGGACCAGATACGCAGTATTTT. This codes for CAWSVGGTGPDTQYF. Combining the CDR3 with reference TRBV30 and TRBJ2-3 gives the whole variable domain SQTIHQWPATLVQPVGSPLSLECTVEGTSNPNLYWYRQAAGRGLQLLFYSVGIGQISSEVPQNLSASRPQDRQFILSSKKLLLSDSGFYLCAWSVGGTGPDTQYFGPGTRLTVL.

This clonotype was observed a handful of times. The V call is TRBV28, the J call TRBJ2-1, with D tentatively TRBD2 (6 bases). CDR3 length: 13 residues. The V gene's germline CDR1 is MDHEN and CDR2 SYDVKM. Trimming stripped 7 bases from V and 8 bases from J, with 15 bases between. The CDR3, as DNA: TGTGCCAGCAAAACTGGGACTTCCCATGAGCAGTTCTTC. Translation gives CASKTGTSHEQFF.

The chain joins TRBV15 to TRBJ2-3; 9 bases fit TRBD1. The CDR3 sequence is 15 residues long. The V gene end was trimmed by 1 base and the J gene end by 7 bases; junction bases not matched to a gene: 6. Germline V lookup: CDR1 LNHNV, CDR2 YYDKDF (reference sequence). CDR3 in DNA: TGTGCCACCAGCAGAGGGGGGACAGGGTTTAATACGCAGTATTTT. Amino acid sequence: CATSRGGTGFNTQYF.

J is TRBJ1-5 and V is TRBV6-4, with 9 bases matching TRBD1. Germline CDR1 and CDR2: MRHNA and SNTAGT. This CDR3 region has 18 residues. The ends lost 6 bases at V and 0 bases at J; junction bases unmatched: 12. DNA of the CDR3: TGTGCCAGCAGCGCGGACAGGGGAAGCCCTCTTAGCAATCAGCCCCAGCATTTT. Translating gives CASSADRGSPLSNQPQHF.

This clonotype was recorded at least ten times. This chain uses TRBV12-3 or TRBV12-4 with TRBJ2-7, with unresolved D. Trimming took 4 bases from V and 2 from J, leaving 9 bases between them. The CDR3 has 13 amino acids. CDR3 sequence (DNA): TGTGCCAGCAGTTCCCTCGGACCCTACGAGCAGTACTTC. Translating gives CASSSLGPYEQYF.

The count of this clonotype is one. Because the CDR3 is missing its conserved closing phenylalanine or tryptophan, this is likely a read error. The chain combines TRBV19 with TRBJ2-6; D is unclear. Germline CDR1 is LNHDA and CDR2 is SQIVND (reference sequence). Trimming left V 5 bases short and J 1 base short, with 9 bases between. The CDR3 totals 15 residues. The chain's CDR3 is CASSADHSGANVLTS. CDR3 nucleotides: TGTGCCAGTAGTGCAGATCATTCTGGGGCCAACGTCCTGACTTCC.

At least ten counts were recorded for this clonotype. The V call is TRBV10-3, the J call TRBJ2-2; 9 nucleotides agree with TRBD1. This CDR3 region has 14 residues. V shed 6 bases, J shed 5 bases, and the junction held 4 bases outside the gene matches. CDR1 is ENHRY and CDR2 is SYGVKD in the germline V gene. CDR3 residues: CAIRVGQGTGELFF. The CDR3 bases are TGTGCCATCAGAGTAGGACAGGGGACCGGGGAGCTGTTTTTT.

The V and J genes are TRBV12-3 or TRBV12-4 and TRBJ2-2; 7 nucleotides agree with TRBD2. The J segment lost 8 bases and the V segment lost 4 bases, leaving 1 base of the junction unmatched. This CDR3 contains 12 residues. The DNA of the CDR3 is TGTGCCAGCAGTTGGGGAGGGGGGGAGCTGTTTTTT. Amino acid sequence: CASSWGGGELFF.

The rearrangement joins TRBV28 to TRBJ1-3; D gene uncertain. This CDR3 comprises 14 residues. Germline V gene sequence: CDR1 MDHEN, CDR2 SYDVKM. With 6 bases removed from V and 1 base from J, the gap between germline ends came to 10 bases. CDR3: CASRLGLSGNTIYF. In DNA form, the CDR3 reads TGTGCCAGCAGACTCGGCCTTTCTGGAAACACCATATATTTT.

Remarks on this clonotype: A much larger clone is a single base away; this may be a read error. The CDR3 DNA is TGTGCCAGCAGTGATCCGGGACAGCCTAATGAAAAACTGTTTTTT. This gives the protein CASSDPGQPNEKLFF. This chain uses TRBV27 with TRBJ1-4; 7 nucleotides match TRBD1. Germline V gene lookup returns CDR1 MNHEY and CDR2 SMNVEV (reference sequence). Losses at the gene ends were 5 bases for V and 3 bases for J; bases not matched to a gene: 6. The CDR3 sequence is 15 residues long.

CDR3 nucleotide sequence: TGTGCCAGCAGCCTGGAAGAAGGCGGGATGGGTTACGAGCAGTACTTC. Amino acids: CASSLEEGGMGYEQYF. The rearrangement uses TRBV4-2 and TRBJ2-7; the D gene is possibly TRBD2 (6 bases). The CDR3 covers 16 residues. The germline V and J ends were trimmed by 4 bases and 4 bases, with 20 bases remaining between them. Germline CDR1 and CDR2: LGHNA and YNFKEQ.

V usage is TRBV5-6 and J usage is TRBJ2-1; no reliable D call. Trimming removed 4 bases at V and 5 bases at J, with 16 bases between. Germline V lookup: CDR1 SGHDT, CDR2 YYEEEE. There are 15 residues in the CDR3. The CDR3 DNA reads TGTGCCAGCAGCCCCATTTCGTATGGGGACAATGAGCAGTTCTTC. Amino acid sequence: CASSPISYGDNEQFF.